A selection of T cell receptor beta chains follows, all from one sample in a study of T cell repertoires in cytomegalovirus infection. MiXCR, run by TCRdb on the reads, gives a single entry per CDR3 protein. The sample includes 450,000 to 550,000 distinct CDR3 sequences, more than 15% of them seen just once. Input material: CD8+ T cells from PBMCs. Receptor source: a human donor in good health (CMV status not recorded). Some clones in this sample may be carry-over from other donors' samples. The CDR3 runs from the conserved cysteine through the conserved F or W. The D gene is left open where the match is weak. Clone size appears in some rows only: once, few, many, or a class for an expanded clone.

- many TRBJ2-5 TRBV10-1 TGCGCCAGCAGTGAGTCCCGGGACTACCAGGGGGAGACCCAGTACTTC CASSESRDYQGETQYF
- - TRBJ1-2 TRBV19 TGTGCCAGTAGTCTGGACAGTTTTTCGACGCCACACTATGGCTACACCTTC CASSLDSFSTPHYGYTF
- few TRBJ1-3 TRBV9 TGTGCCAGCAGCGGTGGGGGAAGCTCTGGAAACACCATATATTTT CASSGGGSSGNTIYF
- - TRBJ2-5 TRBV20-1 TGCAGTGCTCTTCCGGGACGGAGGTACCAAGAGACCCAGTACTTC CSALPGRRYQETQYF
- - TRBJ1-5 TRBV27 TGTGCCAGCAGGAAGGGTGCAGATCAGCCCCAGCATTTT CASRKGADQPQHF
- - TRBJ2-1 TRBV7-9 TGTGCCAGCAGCTTAGGGGGGGAACGGCTCCCCACCTACAATGAGCAGTTCTTC CASSLGGERLPTYNEQFF
- - TRBJ1-1 TRBV7-9 TGTGCCAGCAGCTCGGCCGAGAGGAACACTGAAGCTTTCTTT CASSSAERNTEAFF
TRBD1 few TRBJ1-1 TRBV29-1 TGCAGCGCGGACAGGGCTACTGAAGCTTTCTTT CSADRATEAFF
- - TRBJ1-2 TRBV7-9 TGTGCCAGCAGCTCCAGCTCAGCTACAGTCAGGCCGGGTTATGGCTACACCTTC CASSSSSATVRPGYGYTF
TRBD1 few TRBJ1-5 TRBV20-1 TGCAGTGCTAGGTTAGAGGGACAGGGGGTTGATCAGCCCCAGCATTTT CSARLEGQGVDQPQHF
- once TRBJ2-3 TRBV10-1 TGCGCCAGCAGTGAGTCGACACTGACAGATACGCAGTATTTT CASSESTLTDTQYF
- many TRBJ2-7 TRBV6-1 TGTGCCAGCAGCCCACTAAGGCAGGTTAGGAACGAGCAGTACTTC CASSPLRQVRNEQYF
TRBD1 - TRBJ1-1 TRBV12-5 TGTGCTAGTGGTTTGGACGACAGGGGTAGACTGAACACTGAAGCTTTCTTT CASGLDDRGRLNTEAFF
TRBD2 few TRBJ2-1 TRBV7-2 TGTGCCAACGGGAGGGAGTTGGGTGAGCAGTTCTTC CANGRELGEQFF
TRBD1 - TRBJ1-2 TRBV11-2 TGTGCCAGCAGCTTAGATCGGCAGGGGGCATCCTATGTCTACACCTTC CASSLDRQGASYVYTF
- many TRBJ1-5 TRBV6-1 TGTGCCAGCAGCCGTTCATCTCCCCGGCGCAATCAGCCCCAGCATTTT CASSRSSPRRNQPQHF
TRBD2 many TRBJ2-1 TRBV6-2/TRBV6-3 TGTGCCAGCAGTTCCGGACTAGCGGGCAATGAGCAGTTCTTC CASSSGLAGNEQFF
TRBD1 few TRBJ1-3 TRBV28 TGTGCCAGCAGTTTAGGGACAGGGGTAGGAAACACCATATATTTT CASSLGTGVGNTIYF
- many TRBJ1-5 TRBV28 TGTGCCAGCAGCCTGGACAGAGACTATAGCAATCAGCCCCAGCATTTT CASSLDRDYSNQPQHF
- medium-sized TRBJ2-1 TRBV7-2 TGTGCCAGCAGCCCCCAGGCGGGGGCGAGGCGTGAGCAGTTCTTC CASSPQAGARREQFF
TRBD1 few TRBJ1-1 TRBV12-5 TGTGCTAGTGGTTTGGTAATAGTCAGGGGGGATGGGACTGAAGCTTTCTTT CASGLVIVRGDGTEAFF
TRBD2 - TRBJ2-2 TRBV12-3/TRBV12-4 TGTGCCAGCACCCCTGGACTAGCGGGAGGAACCGGGGAGCTGTTTTTT CASTPGLAGGTGELFF
- few TRBJ2-7 TRBV19 TGTGCCAGTAGTCCAGGGACCGACCAGGACGAGCAGTACTTC CASSPGTDQDEQYF
- many TRBJ2-7 TRBV7-9 TGTGCCAGCAGCCCACAGGGACACGAGCAGTACTTC CASSPQGHEQYF
TRBD1 few TRBJ2-7 TRBV4-1 TGCGCCAGCACCACCGACAGGGGGTCCTACGAGCAGTACTTC CASTTDRGSYEQYF
- few TRBJ1-1 TRBV5-6 TGTGCCAGCAGCGACCCACAGGGAGGGGACACTGAAGCTTTCTTT CASSDPQGGDTEAFF
- - TRBJ2-3 TRBV5-6 TGTGCCAGCAGCGCCCCCACTAGCTCCCGCACAGATACGCAGTATTTT CASSAPTSSRTDTQYF
- few TRBJ2-7 TRBV7-4 TGTGCCAGCACTTTAGGAAGCGCGAACGAGCAGTACTTC CASTLGSANEQYF
TRBD2 - TRBJ2-1 TRBV7-3 TGTGCCAGCAGCTTGTGGACTAGCGGGAGTGTGGATGAGCAGTTCTTC CASSLWTSGSVDEQFF
- - TRBJ2-1 TRBV5-1 TGCGCCAGCAGCTCCGGTGGACTGGCCGATGAGCAGTTCTTC CASSSGGLADEQFF
- many TRBJ2-7 TRBV7-6 TGTGCCAGCAGTCCTTCCGGACAGCCCCTCCCAGCCTACGAGCAGTACTTC CASSPSGQPLPAYEQYF
- few TRBJ2-1 TRBV28 TGTGCCAGCAGCCCCTCCCTCCCGCGGAACTCCTACAATGAGCAGTTCTTC CASSPSLPRNSYNEQFF
- many TRBJ1-5 TRBV4-1 TGCGCCAGCAGCCAAGAGCGAGGGAGTAGGCAGCCCCAGCATTTT CASSQERGSRQPQHF
- many TRBJ1-4 TRBV7-2 TGTGCCAGCAGCTTAGCCTGGGGGAAATTGAATGAAAAACTGTTTTTT CASSLAWGKLNEKLFF
- few TRBJ2-7 TRBV27 TGTGCCAGCAGTTTATCCCCCGTCGGGGTCAACGAGCAGTACTTC CASSLSPVGVNEQYF
TRBD1 many TRBJ1-2 TRBV6-2/TRBV6-3 TGTGCCAGCAGTGGACAGGGTAACGACTATGGCTACACCTTC CASSGQGNDYGYTF
- - TRBJ2-7 TRBV2 TGTGCCAGCAGTGAAGGTGGACCCGAGCAGTACTTC CASSEGGPEQYF
- - TRBJ1-2 TRBV5-4 TGTGCCAGCAGCTTAGGACCCGCTAACTATGGCTACACCTTC CASSLGPANYGYTF
- - TRBJ2-1 TRBV19 TGTGCCAGTAGTATAGCCGGCAGGGTATATGAGCAGTTCTTC CASSIAGRVYEQFF
- - TRBJ2-5 TRBV6-6 TGTGCCAGCAGTTACACCCCCGGGTACCAAGAGACCCAGTACTTC CASSYTPGYQETQYF
- many TRBJ1-1 TRBV6-5 TGTGCCAGCAGTTACTCGGAAAAGGGGGACCCGAACACTGAAGCTTTCTTT CASSYSEKGDPNTEAFF
- - TRBJ2-3 TRBV7-9 TGTGCCAGCAGCTTAGGGCCTGTGACAGATACGCAGTATTTT CASSLGPVTDTQYF
- once TRBJ2-7 TRBV13 TGTGCCAGCAGCTTAGGGTACGAGAGGGCCTACGAGCAGTACTTC CASSLGYERAYEQYF
TRBD1 - TRBJ1-1 TRBV20-1 TGCAGTGCTAGAATACAGGGGCGGGGCGGTGCTTTCTTT CSARIQGRGGAFF
TRBD1 few TRBJ1-2 TRBV13 TGTGCCAGCAGCACCTCGGAACAGGGGGCTAGCTATGGCTACACCTTC CASSTSEQGASYGYTF
- many TRBJ1-3 TRBV12-3/TRBV12-4 TGTGCCAGCAGTGCCGGGTCCCCCGATTCCCTTAGCTCTGGAAACACCATATATTTT CASSAGSPDSLSSGNTIYF
TRBD2 many TRBJ2-7 TRBV7-9 TGTGCCAGCAGCTTCAGCGGGAGGGCCGGCGAGCAGTACTTC CASSFSGRAGEQYF
- many TRBJ1-6 TRBV7-9 TGTGCCAGCAGCAACACAGGGTTCGGCGATTCACCCCTCCACTTT CASSNTGFGDSPLHF
TRBD2 many TRBJ2-7 TRBV7-9 TGTGCCAGCAGCTTATTAGCGGGGGGCTCCTACGAGCAGTACTTC CASSLLAGGSYEQYF
- many TRBJ1-1 TRBV7-8 TGTGCCAGCAGCCAATCCCTCTCCGACAGAGGGAACACTGAAGCTTTCTTT CASSQSLSDRGNTEAFF
- many TRBJ1-2 TRBV5-6 TGTGCCAGCAGTCCGACTTTGTCCCGGGGTCTGAAGGGCTACACCTTC CASSPTLSRGLKGYTF
- - TRBJ2-3 TRBV28 TGTGCCAGCAGTCCCCCCGAGGGGAGCACAGATACGCAGTATTTT CASSPPEGSTDTQYF
- few TRBJ2-5 TRBV27 TGTGCCAGCAGGCTATTGGGTAACCAAGAGACCCAGTACTTC CASRLLGNQETQYF
- - TRBJ2-5 TRBV7-9 TGTGCCAGCAGCTTAGGGGAACCGGAGACCCAGTACTTC CASSLGEPETQYF
- many TRBJ2-7 TRBV7-3 TGTGCCAGCAGCTTATCTCTACCGCCGTGGGGCAGGAGCTCCTACGAGCAGTACTTC CASSLSLPPWGRSSYEQYF
- many TRBJ1-6 TRBV12-3/TRBV12-4 TGTGCCAGCAGCTGGGGTTCGTCACCCCTCCACTTT CASSWGSSPLHF
- many TRBJ1-2 TRBV12-3/TRBV12-4 TGTGCCAGCAGTTTGGGGTTAGGGGGGCGCGGTGGCTACACCTTC CASSLGLGGRGGYTF